This TCR beta chain was found in a study of cytomegalovirus exposure and HLA in healthy donors. Study conclusions and caveats: In a later analysis, HLA-associated TCR beta chains were more clonally expanded than equally common others. A later analysis showed TCR association rates differing by HLA locus, peaking at DRB1 and lowest at HLA-C. Analysis was carried out at a later point, and it linked a missense DCLRE1C variant to TCR beta V- and J-gene trimming. Among TCR sequences, most were rare, though some public TCRs appeared in many donors.

Points on this clone: Antigen specificity is unknown.

The primer mix had 60 Vbeta and 13 Jbeta primers. TCRdb keeps only in-frame clones here, not all; method: immunoSEQ multiplex PCR. This repertoire shows approximately 120,000 clones, around 70% found once; its top ten account for 3.1%. CDR1 is MNHEY and CDR2 is SVGAGI in the germline V gene. V shed 0 bases and J shed 3 bases, with 11 bases lying between them. The CDR3 is 15 residues long. This clonotype was sampled from a man aged 25-45 years in good health and CMV-seronegative. Input material: PBMCs. V and J are TRBV6-5 and TRBJ1-2; unclear D gene. Written as DNA, the CDR3 is TGTGCCAGCAGTTACTCGAGTCAGGCCCACTATGGCTACACCTTC. Amino acid sequence: CASSYSSQAHYGYTF.